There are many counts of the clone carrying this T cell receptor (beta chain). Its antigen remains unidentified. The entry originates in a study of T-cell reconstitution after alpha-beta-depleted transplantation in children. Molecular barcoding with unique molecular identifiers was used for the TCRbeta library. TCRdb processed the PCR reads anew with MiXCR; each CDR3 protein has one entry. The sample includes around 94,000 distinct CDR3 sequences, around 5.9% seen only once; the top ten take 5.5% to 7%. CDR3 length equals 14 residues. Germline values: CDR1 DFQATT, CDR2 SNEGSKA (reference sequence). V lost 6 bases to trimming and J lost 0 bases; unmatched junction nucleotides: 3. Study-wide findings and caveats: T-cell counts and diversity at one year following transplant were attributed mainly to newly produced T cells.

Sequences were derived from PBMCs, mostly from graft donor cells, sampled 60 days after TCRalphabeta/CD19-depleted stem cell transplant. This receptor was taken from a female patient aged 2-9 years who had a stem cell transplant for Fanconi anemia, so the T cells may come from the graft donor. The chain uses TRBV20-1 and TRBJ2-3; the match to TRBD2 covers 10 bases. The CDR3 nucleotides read TGCAGTGCAACTAGCGGGGTTAGCACAGATACGCAGTATTTT. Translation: CSATSGVSTDTQYF.